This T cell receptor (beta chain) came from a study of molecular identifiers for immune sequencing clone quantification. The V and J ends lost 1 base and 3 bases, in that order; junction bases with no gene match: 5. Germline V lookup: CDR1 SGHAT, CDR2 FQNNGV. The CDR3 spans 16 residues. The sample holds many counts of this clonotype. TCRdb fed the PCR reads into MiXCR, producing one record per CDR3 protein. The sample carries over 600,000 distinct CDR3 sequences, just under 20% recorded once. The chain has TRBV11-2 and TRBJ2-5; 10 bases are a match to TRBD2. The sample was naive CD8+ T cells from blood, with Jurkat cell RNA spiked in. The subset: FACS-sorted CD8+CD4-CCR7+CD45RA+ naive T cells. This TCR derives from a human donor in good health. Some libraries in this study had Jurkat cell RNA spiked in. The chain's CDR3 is CASSLGSGTSEETQYF. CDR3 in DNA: TGTGCCAGCAGCTTAGGGTCTGGGACTAGCGAAGAGACCCAGTACTTC. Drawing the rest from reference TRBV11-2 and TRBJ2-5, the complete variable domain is EAGVAQSPRYKIIEKRQSVAFWCNPISGHATLYWYQQILGQGPKLLIQFQNNGVVDDSQLPKDRFSAERLKGVDSTLKIQPAKLEDSAVYLCASSLGSGTSEETQYFGPGTRLLVL.